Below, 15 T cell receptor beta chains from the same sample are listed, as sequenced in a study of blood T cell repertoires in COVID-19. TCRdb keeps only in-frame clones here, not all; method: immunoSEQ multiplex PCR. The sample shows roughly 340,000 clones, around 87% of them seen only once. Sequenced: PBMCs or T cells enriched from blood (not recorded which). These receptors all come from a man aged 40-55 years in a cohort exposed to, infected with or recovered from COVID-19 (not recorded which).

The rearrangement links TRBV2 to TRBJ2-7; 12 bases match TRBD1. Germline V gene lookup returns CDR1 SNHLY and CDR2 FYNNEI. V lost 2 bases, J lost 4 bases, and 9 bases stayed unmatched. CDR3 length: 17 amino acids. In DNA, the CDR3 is TGTGCCAGCAGTGAAAAGGTGGCGGGACAGGGGGCTTACGAGCAGTACTTC. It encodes CASSEKVAGQGAYEQYF.

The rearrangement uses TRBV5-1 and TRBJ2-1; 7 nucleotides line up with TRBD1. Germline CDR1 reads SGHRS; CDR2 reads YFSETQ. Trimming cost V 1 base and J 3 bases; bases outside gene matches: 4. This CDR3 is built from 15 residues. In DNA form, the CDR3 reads TGCGCCAGCAGCTTGATTCCAGGGGGCTACAATGAGCAGTTCTTC. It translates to CASSLIPGGYNEQFF.

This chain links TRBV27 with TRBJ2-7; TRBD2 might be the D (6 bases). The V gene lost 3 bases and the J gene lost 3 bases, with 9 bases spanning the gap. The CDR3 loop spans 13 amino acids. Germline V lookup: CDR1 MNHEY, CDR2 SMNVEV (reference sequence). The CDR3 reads CASSLGTVYEQYF. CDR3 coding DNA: TGTGCCAGCAGTTTGGGGACTGTCTACGAGCAGTACTTC.

The CDR3 region is CASSQITLTGGDEQYF. The DNA for the CDR3 is TGTGCCAGCAGCCAAATCACCTTAACAGGTGGGGACGAGCAGTACTTC. This chain joins TRBV14 and TRBJ2-7; TRBD1 might be the D (5 bases). CDR1 SGHDN and CDR2 FVKESK come from the germline V gene. Trimming removed 2 bases from V and 5 bases from J, with 19 bases in between. The CDR3 runs 16 residues.

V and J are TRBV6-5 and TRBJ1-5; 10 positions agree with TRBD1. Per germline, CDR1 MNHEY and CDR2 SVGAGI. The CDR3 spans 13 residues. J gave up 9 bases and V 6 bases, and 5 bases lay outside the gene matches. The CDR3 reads CASSGTGALPQHF. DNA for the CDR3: TGTGCCAGCAGCGGGACAGGGGCCTTGCCCCAGCATTTT.

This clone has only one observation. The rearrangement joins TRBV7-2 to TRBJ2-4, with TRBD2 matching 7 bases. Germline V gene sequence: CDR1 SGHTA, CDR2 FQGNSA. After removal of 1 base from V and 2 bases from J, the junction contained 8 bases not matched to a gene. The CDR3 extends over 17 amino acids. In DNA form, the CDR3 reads TGTGCCAGCAGCTTAGTTGGGGGAGGGTTGACCAAAAACATTCAGTACTTC. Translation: CASSLVGGGLTKNIQYF.

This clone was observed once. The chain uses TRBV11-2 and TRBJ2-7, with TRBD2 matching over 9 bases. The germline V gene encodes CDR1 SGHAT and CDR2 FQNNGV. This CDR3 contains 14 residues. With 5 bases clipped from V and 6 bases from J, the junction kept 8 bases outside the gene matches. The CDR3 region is CASSVGTSLLEQYF. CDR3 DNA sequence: TGTGCCAGCAGCGTAGGGACTAGCTTACTCGAGCAGTACTTC.

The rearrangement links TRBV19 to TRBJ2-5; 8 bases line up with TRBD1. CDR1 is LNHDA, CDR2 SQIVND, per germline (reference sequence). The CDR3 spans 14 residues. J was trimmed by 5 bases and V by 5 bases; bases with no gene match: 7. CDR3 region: CASSYWTGSETQYF. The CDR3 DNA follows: TGTGCCAGTAGTTACTGGACAGGGTCGGAGACCCAGTACTTC.

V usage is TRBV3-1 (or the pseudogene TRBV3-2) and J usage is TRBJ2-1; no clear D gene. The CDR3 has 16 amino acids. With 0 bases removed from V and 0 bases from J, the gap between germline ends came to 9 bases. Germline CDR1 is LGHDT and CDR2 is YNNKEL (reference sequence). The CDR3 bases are TGTGCCAGCAGCCAAGATGAGCGACCCTCCTACAATGAGCAGTTCTTC. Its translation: CASSQDERPSYNEQFF.

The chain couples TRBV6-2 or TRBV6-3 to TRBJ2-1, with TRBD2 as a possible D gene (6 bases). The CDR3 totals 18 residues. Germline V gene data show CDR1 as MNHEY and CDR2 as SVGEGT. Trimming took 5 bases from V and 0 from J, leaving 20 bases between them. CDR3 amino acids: CASSRRDVSGPSYNEQFF. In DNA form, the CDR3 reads TGTGCCAGCAGTAGGCGGGACGTTAGCGGACCCTCCTACAATGAGCAGTTCTTC.

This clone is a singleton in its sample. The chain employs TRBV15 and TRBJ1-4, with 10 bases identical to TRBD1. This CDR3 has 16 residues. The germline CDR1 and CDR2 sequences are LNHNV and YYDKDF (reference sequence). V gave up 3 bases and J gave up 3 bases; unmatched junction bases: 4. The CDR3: CATSRSDRGPNEKLFF. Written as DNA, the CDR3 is TGTGCCACCAGCAGGAGTGACAGGGGGCCTAATGAAAAACTGTTTTTT. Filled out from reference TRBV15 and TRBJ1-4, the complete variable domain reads DAMVIQNPRYQVTQFGKPVTLSCSQTLNHNVMYWYQQKSSQAPKLLFHYYDKDFNNEADTPDNFQSRRPNTSFCFLDIRSPGLGDTAMYLCATSRSDRGPNEKLFFGSGTQLSVL.

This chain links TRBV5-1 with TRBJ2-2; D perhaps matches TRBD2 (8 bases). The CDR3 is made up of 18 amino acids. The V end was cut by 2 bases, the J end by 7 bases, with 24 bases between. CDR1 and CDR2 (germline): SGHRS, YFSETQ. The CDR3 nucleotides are TGCGCCAGCAGCTTCATCCAAACTAGCGGAGGGGGCGGCGGGGAGCTGTTTTTT. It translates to CASSFIQTSGGGGGELFF.

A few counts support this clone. CDR3 in DNA: TGTGCCAGTAGCCTAATGACAGGAGGTAGCGGCTACACCTTC. Translation: CASSLMTGGSGYTF. The gene calls are TRBV19 and TRBJ1-2, with TRBD1 as a possible D gene (6 bases). Per the germline V gene, CDR1 is LNHDA and CDR2 is SQIVND (reference sequence). This CDR3 has 14 residues. Trimming shortened V by 6 bases and J by 8 bases, and 19 bases separated the two germline ends.

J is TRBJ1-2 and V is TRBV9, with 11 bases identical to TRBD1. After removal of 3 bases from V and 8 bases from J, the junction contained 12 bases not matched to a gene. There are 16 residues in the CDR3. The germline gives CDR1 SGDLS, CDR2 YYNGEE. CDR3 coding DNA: TGTGCCAGCAGCGCATATGGGACAGGGGGGGCGTTGGGCTACACCTTC. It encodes CASSAYGTGGALGYTF.

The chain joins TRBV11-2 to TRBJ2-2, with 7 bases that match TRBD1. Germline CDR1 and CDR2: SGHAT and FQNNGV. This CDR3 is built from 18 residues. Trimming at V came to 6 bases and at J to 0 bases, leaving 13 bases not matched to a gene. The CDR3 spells CASSQRDRHNANTGELFF. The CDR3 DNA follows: TGTGCCAGCAGTCAACGGGACAGACATAACGCGAACACCGGGGAGCTGTTTTTT.